The rows below give T cell receptor beta chains drawn from one sample of a study of cytomegalovirus exposure and HLA in healthy donors. Produced via immunoSEQ multiplex PCR; TCRdb's table is partial and in-frame only. The repertoire holds 150,000 to 200,000 clones, around 82% seen once, with approximately 3% in the top ten. Specimen: PBMCs. Every receptor here comes from a woman aged 18 to 35 in good health and CMV-seropositive. The CDR3 runs from the conserved cysteine through the conserved F or W. D genes are given only for firm matches. The size entry is marked missing in some rows and otherwise reads once, few, many or a size class.

D | size | J | length | V | DNA | CDR3
. | . | TRBJ1-3 | 18 | TRBV2 | TGTGCCAGCAGTGCACCACCCCAGGGGTATTACTCTGGAAACACCATATATTTT | CASSAPPQGYYSGNTIYF
TRBD1 | . | TRBJ2-2 | 16 | TRBV9 | TGTGCCAGCAGCGGACTACCGGGACAGGGAACCGGGGAGCTGTTTTTT | CASSGLPGQGTGELFF
. | . | TRBJ2-7 | 13 | TRBV29-1 | TGCAGCGTTCATCTTCAGGCCAACTACGAGCAGTACTTC | CSVHLQANYEQYF
TRBD2 | once | TRBJ2-3 | 19 | TRBV6-1 | TGTGCCAGCAGTGAAACTAGCGGGGGCCCGAGGAAGTTCACAGATACGCAGTATTTT | CASSETSGGPRKFTDTQYF
. | . | TRBJ1-1 | 11 | TRBV6-6 | TGTGCCAGCAGGGAGGGAATCGAAGCTTTCTTT | CASREGIEAFF
. | . | TRBJ2-3 | 15 | TRBV6-5 | TGTGCCAGCAGTTACCAGGGCCGGGGCACAGATACGCAGTATTTT | CASSYQGRGTDTQYF
. | . | TRBJ2-7 | 14 | TRBV7-9 | TGTGCCAGCAGCTCCCAAATACAGGCCTACGAGCAGTACTTC | CASSSQIQAYEQYF
TRBD1 | . | TRBJ1-4 | 13 | TRBV19 | TGTGCCAGTGGGGGGACAGGCTCGGGCAAACTGTTTTTT | CASGGTGSGKLFF
. | . | TRBJ1-4 | 15 | TRBV10-3 | TGTGCCATCAGAGAAAGGGGAACAACTAATGAAAAACTGTTTTTT | CAIRERGTTNEKLFF
. | . | TRBJ1-4 | 15 | TRBV27 | TGTGCCAGCAGTTTATTTGGGGCAGGCCAGGAAAAACTGTTTTTT | CASSLFGAGQEKLFF
. | . | TRBJ2-1 | 16 | TRBV6-1 | TGTGCCAGCAGTGGAAGCAGCGCGACCAATTACAATGAGCAGTTCTTC | CASSGSSATNYNEQFF
TRBD2 | . | TRBJ2-3 | 16 | TRBV5-6 | TGTGCCAGCAGCGCGCTCGGGGCGGGGGACACAGATACGCAGTATTTT | CASSALGAGDTDTQYF
TRBD2 | once | TRBJ2-3 | 17 | TRBV7-8 | TGTGCCAGCAGCTTAGCGCTAGCGGGGGCGCCTCCAGATACGCAGTATTTT | CASSLALAGAPPDTQYF
. | . | TRBJ1-3 | 15 | TRBV9 | TGTGCCAGCAGCGTCAAAGGGGCAGCTGGAAACACCATATATTTT | CASSVKGAAGNTIYF
TRBD2 | . | TRBJ2-3 | 16 | TRBV9 | TGTGCCAGCAGCGTTGGGCGGGGGGGATCCACAGATACGCAGTATTTT | CASSVGRGGSTDTQYF
. | . | TRBJ2-3 | 16 | TRBV11-3 | TGTGCCAGCAGCGCATCGGGACTGACCTCTATAGATACGCAGTATTTT | CASSASGLTSIDTQYF
. | few | TRBJ1-5 | 13 | TRBV29-1 | TGCAGCGTTGGTGGAGTGGTGGATCAGCCCCAGCATTTT | CSVGGVVDQPQHF
TRBD2 | . | TRBJ2-3 | 16 | TRBV9 | TGTGCCAGCAGCGTAGGAAGCGGGGGCCTCACAGATACGCAGTATTTT | CASSVGSGGLTDTQYF
TRBD1 | . | TRBJ1-2 | 12 | TRBV29-1 | TGCAGCGTGACAGGGAAGAGGGGTGGCTACACCTTC | CSVTGKRGGYTF
. | . | TRBJ2-3 | 12 | TRBV13 | TGTGCCAGCAGCTCCAACACAGATACGCAGTATTTT | CASSSNTDTQYF
TRBD2 | . | TRBJ2-2 | 14 | TRBV5-4 | TGTGCCAGCAGCAAGCGGGGGGGCCCCGGGGAGCTGTTTTTT | CASSKRGGPGELFF
. | few | TRBJ2-1 | 13 | TRBV4-1 | TGCGCCAGCAGCCAAGTGGACACTAATGAGCAGTTCTTC | CASSQVDTNEQFF
. | . | TRBJ2-2 | 16 | TRBV14 | TGTGCCAGCAGCCAGAAAACAGGTCGGAGCACCGGGGAGCTGTTTTTT | CASSQKTGRSTGELFF
. | . | TRBJ1-1 | 12 | TRBV18 | TGTGCCAGCTCAAGGGGCAGCACTGAAGCTTTCTTT | CASSRGSTEAFF
TRBD2 | . | TRBJ2-1 | 15 | TRBV5-1 | TGCGCCAGCAGTTCCCGACTAGCGGATCGTGGTGAGCAGTTCTTC | CASSSRLADRGEQFF
. | . | TRBJ1-1 | 16 | TRBV27 | TGTGCCAGCAGTTTATCGGGCCCCTCCGGGGGCACTGAAGCTTTCTTT | CASSLSGPSGGTEAFF
. | few | TRBJ1-2 | 12 | TRBV18 | TGTGCCAGCTCACCATATAACTATGGCTACACCTTC | CASSPYNYGYTF
TRBD1 | . | TRBJ2-2 | 15 | TRBV7-6 | TGTGCCAGCAGCATAAAGACAGGGTGGTCCGGGGAGCTGTTTTTT | CASSIKTGWSGELFF
TRBD1 | . | TRBJ1-4 | 16 | TRBV4-2 | TGTGCCAGCAGCCAAGATTTAAGGGACAGGGTTGAAAAACTGTTTTTT | CASSQDLRDRVEKLFF
TRBD2 | . | TRBJ2-5 | 15 | TRBV4-1 | TGCGCCAGCAGCCACGGACTAGCGGGGCAGGAGACCCAGTACTTC | CASSHGLAGQETQYF
. | . | TRBJ2-7 | 12 | TRBV10-3 | TGTGCCATCAGTGAGCCGCGTTACGAGCAGTACTTC | CAISEPRYEQYF
TRBD1 | . | TRBJ1-1 | 17 | TRBV4-2 | TGTGCCAATCCGGGAAGTGGACAGGGACGAGAGAACACTGAAGCTTTCTTT | CANPGSGQGRENTEAFF
TRBD1 | . | TRBJ1-1 | 13 | TRBV7-9 | TGTGCCAGCAGGCGGGACAGGAACACTGAAGCTTTCTTT | CASRRDRNTEAFF
TRBD1 | . | TRBJ1-1 | 13 | TRBV6-5 | TGTGCCAGCAGTTCCAGGGGGAGCACTGAAGCTTTCTTT | CASSSRGSTEAFF
. | once | TRBJ1-2 | 15 | TRBV9 | TGTGCCAGCAGCGTAGATGCTCAGACTAACTATGGCTACACCTTC | CASSVDAQTNYGYTF
. | . | TRBJ1-5 | 11 | TRBV20-1 | TGCAGTGCTAGCGCCGGGCAGCCCCAGCATTTT | CSASAGQPQHF
TRBD1 | once | TRBJ1-1 | 15 | TRBV25-1 | TGTGCCAGCAGTGAAACCGGGACAGTGAACACTGAAGCTTTCTTT | CASSETGTVNTEAFF
. | . | TRBJ2-7 | 14 | TRBV9 | TGTGCCAGCAGCGTAGGGACGGCAGGGTACGAGCAGTACTTC | CASSVGTAGYEQYF
TRBD1 | . | TRBJ1-5 | 14 | TRBV2 | TGTGCCAGCAGTGAGGGACAGGGCAATCAGCCCCAGCATTTT | CASSEGQGNQPQHF
TRBD2 | . | TRBJ2-2 | 14 | TRBV15 | TGTGCCACTCTTGCGGGGGGCCAATCCGGGGAGCTGTTTTTT | CATLAGGQSGELFF
. | . | TRBJ2-1 | 11 | TRBV2 | TGTGCCAGCAGTGTCGAGAATGAGCAGTTCTTC | CASSVENEQFF
. | . | TRBJ2-7 | 13 | TRBV27 | TGTGCCAGCAGTAAACCGACAGGCGGGGAGCAGTACTTC | CASSKPTGGEQYF
. | . | TRBJ1-1 | 14 | TRBV14 | TGTGCCAGCAGCCAAGAACTGTCGAACACTGAAGCTTTCTTT | CASSQELSNTEAFF
. | . | TRBJ1-2 | 17 | TRBV18 | TGTGCCAGCTCACCACGGATTATTCAGGGAACTGGCTATGGCTACACCTTC | CASSPRIIQGTGYGYTF
. | once | TRBJ2-3 | 16 | TRBV5-1 | TGCGCCAGCAGCTTGGGATCTGGACAGCACACAGATACGCAGTATTTT | CASSLGSGQHTDTQYF